The T cell receptor beta chain under discussion was sequenced for a study of cytomegalovirus exposure and HLA in healthy donors. At the level of the study: The same platform used for the approximately 700 first-cohort repertoires was also used for the 90 to 150 validation repertoires, as a later analysis reported.

Profiling relied on immunoSEQ multiplex PCR, and the TCRdb table lists in-frame clones only, not all of them. The table lists 250,000 to 300,000 clones, nearly 90% of them singletons, with 0.37% in the top ten. With regard to this clone: Its antigen is undetermined.

V was clipped by 6 bases and J by 4 bases, with 18 bases between them. This CDR3 has 15 residues. Germline V gene data show CDR1 as MDHEN and CDR2 as SYDVKM. Study conclusions and caveats: CMV antigen specificity was confirmed in vitro for three CMV-associated chains. Usually a TCR sequence was rare, but some public TCRs were found in many donors. The study recorded fewer than 200 TCR beta chains that were cytomegalovirus-associated.

The V and J genes are TRBV28 and TRBJ1-2; perhaps TRBD1 as D (5 bases). Source material: PBMCs. The sequence was collected from a woman under 30 in good health and CMV-seronegative. The CDR3 is CASSQPGRGSYGYTF. The CDR3 DNA sequence: TGTGCCAGCAGCCAACCGGGACGGGGGAGCTATGGCTACACCTTC.